This entry lists 5 T cell receptor beta chains sequenced from one sample in a study of blood T cell repertoires in COVID-19. Clones were sequenced by immunoSEQ multiplex PCR, and TCRdb holds only the in-frame ones, with some missing. Counted here are about 150,000 clones, about 85% occurring once; the ten biggest clones make up around 6.9%. The specimen was peripheral blood. The receptor set was obtained from an older man with COVID-19, enrolled during active disease.

Details on this clone: Other DNA sequences in this sample translate to the same CDR3. V and J are TRBV18 and TRBJ1-4; 9 nucleotides match TRBD1. This CDR3 is built from 14 residues. Germline V CDR1 and CDR2: KGHSH, LQKENI. Germline trimming cut 6 bases from V and 5 bases from J; bases unmatched to any gene: 4. CDR3 sequence: CASSPGQGNEKLFF. The CDR3, as DNA: TGTGCCAGCTCGCCGGGACAGGGAAATGAAAAACTGTTTTTT.

The CDR3 is CASSVDLPGGELFF. CDR3 nucleotides: TGTGCCAGCAGCGTAGATTTGCCGGGCGGGGAGCTGTTTTTT. The rearrangement links TRBV9 to TRBJ2-2, with D uncertain. Trimming pared 0 bases from V and 7 bases from J, leaving 10 bases between. CDR1 is SGDLS, CDR2 YYNGEE, per germline. The CDR3 is made up of 14 amino acids.

The rearrangement joins TRBV9 to TRBJ1-5; TRBD1 agrees at 8 bases. CDR1 and CDR2 from the germline V gene are SGDLS and YYNGEE. CDR3 length equals 15 residues. J was trimmed by 4 bases and V by 2 bases; bases with no gene match: 5. CDR3: CASSVTGTGNQPQHF. CDR3 in DNA: TGTGCCAGCAGCGTGACCGGGACAGGAAATCAGCCCCAGCATTTT.

V gene TRBV6-5 combines with J gene TRBJ2-5; TRBD2 is a possible D gene (7 bases). The CDR3 is 16 residues long. Germline V gene lookup returns CDR1 MNHEY and CDR2 SVGAGI. V was clipped by 4 bases and J by 0 bases, with 15 bases between them. The CDR3 DNA reads as TGTGCCAGCAGTTCCTTTAGGGGGGGGTACCAAGAGACCCAGTACTTC. It codes for CASSSFRGGYQETQYF.

This rearrangement joins TRBV6-1 to TRBJ1-6; D may be TRBD1 (5 bases). The ends were cut back, 1 base at V and 8 bases at J, with 6 bases in the middle. The CDR3 runs to 13 residues. The germline gives CDR1 MNHNS, CDR2 SASEGT. The CDR3 here is CASSEVGDSPLHF. The CDR3 DNA reads as TGTGCCAGCAGTGAAGTAGGGGATTCACCCCTCCACTTT.